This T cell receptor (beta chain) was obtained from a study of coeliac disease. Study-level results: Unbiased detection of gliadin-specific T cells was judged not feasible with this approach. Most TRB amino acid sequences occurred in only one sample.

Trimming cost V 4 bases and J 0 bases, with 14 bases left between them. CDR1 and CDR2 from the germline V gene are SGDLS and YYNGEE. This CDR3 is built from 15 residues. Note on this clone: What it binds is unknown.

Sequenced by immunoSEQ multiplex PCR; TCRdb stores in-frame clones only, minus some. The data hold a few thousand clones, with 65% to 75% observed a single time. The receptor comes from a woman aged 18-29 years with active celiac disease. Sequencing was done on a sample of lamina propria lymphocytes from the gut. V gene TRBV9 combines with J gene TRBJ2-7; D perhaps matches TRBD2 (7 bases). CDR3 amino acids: CASSPGGHSSYEQYF. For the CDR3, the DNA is TGTGCCAGCAGCCCGGGGGGCCATAGCTCCTACGAGCAGTACTTC.